The 26 T cell receptor beta chains below come from one sample, sequenced in a study of blood T cells in healthy people across ages. Then a second PCR, running roughly 6 to 11 cycles, was carried out with a sample-barcoded 5' primer and a J-beta primer mix. TCRdb independently ran MiXCR on the 5' RACE reads; one entry per CDR3 protein. The sample contains about a million distinct CDR3 sequences, 35% to 40% of which appear only once. The sequenced sample consisted of blood. The receptors derive from a man aged 18 to 30 in good health.

This clonotype was seen more than once but under ten times. The V call is TRBV20-1, the J call TRBJ1-4; TRBD1 matches at 7 bases. From germline, CDR1 is DFQATT and CDR2 SNEGSKA (reference sequence). The CDR3 is made up of 13 amino acids. Trimming cost V 6 bases and J 2 bases; bases outside gene matches: 3. The chain's CDR3 is CSAPDRTNEKLFF. The DNA of the CDR3 is TGCAGTGCCCCGGACAGGACTAATGAAAAACTGTTTTTT.

This clonotype was detected a few times. The V and J genes are TRBV29-1 and TRBJ2-2; D is unclear. Between the trimmed V and J ends, which lost 8 bases and 1 base, there was a span of 8 bases. Germline-derived CDR1 and CDR2 are SQVTM and ANQGSEA. This CDR3 has 12 amino acids. The CDR3 nucleotides are TGCAGCACCTGGGGGAACACCGGGGAGCTGTTTTTT. It is translated as CSTWGNTGELFF.

The rearrangement uses TRBV6-1 and TRBJ1-1; D unclear. The CDR3 runs to 11 residues. The germline V and J ends were trimmed by 6 bases and 3 bases, with 5 bases remaining between them. Germline V gene lookup returns CDR1 MNHNS and CDR2 SASEGT. CDR3 bases: TGTGCCAGCAGAGTATACACTGAAGCTTTCTTT. Its protein is CASRVYTEAFF.

The rearrangement uses TRBV19 and TRBJ1-5; D call uncertain. V was clipped by 5 bases and J by 2 bases, with 13 bases between them. The length of the CDR3 is 15 residues. The germline CDR1 and CDR2 sequences are LNHDA and SQIVND (reference sequence). CDR3 sequence: CASSPTRRGNQPQHF. Here the CDR3 DNA reads TGTGCCAGTAGTCCGACTCGTCGGGGCAATCAGCCCCAGCATTTT.

This clonotype was seen many times. The rearrangement joins TRBV27 to TRBJ1-5, with 10 bases aligning to TRBD1. The J segment lost 2 bases and the V segment lost 4 bases, leaving 2 bases of the junction unmatched. Germline CDR1 MNHEY, CDR2 SMNVEV (reference sequence). This CDR3 contains 15 residues. The CDR3 DNA follows: TGTGCCAGCAGTTCCGGGACAGGGGGCAATCAGCCCCAGCATTTT. Its translation is CASSSGTGGNQPQHF.

The chain uses TRBV12-5 and TRBJ1-3; D gene unclear. In germline, CDR1 is LGHNT, CDR2 FRNRAP. The CDR3 runs to 17 residues. Deletions cut 3 bases from V and 1 base from J, with 16 bases between. CDR3 residues: CASGFLPGVDSGNTIYF. Here the CDR3 DNA reads TGTGCTAGTGGTTTCCTGCCGGGAGTGGATTCTGGAAACACCATATATTTT.

The J gene is TRBJ1-6, the V gene TRBV27; TRBD1 is a possible D gene (5 bases). Looked up from germline, CDR1 is MNHEY and CDR2 is SMNVEV (reference sequence). V shed 6 bases and J shed 7 bases, with 13 bases lying between them. The length of the CDR3 is 14 residues. In DNA form, the CDR3 reads TGTGCCAGCAGACTGGGACTGGTCAATTCACCCCTCCACTTT. Translating gives CASRLGLVNSPLHF.

This chain links TRBV7-2 with TRBJ2-1; D remains ambiguous. The J call is in doubt because the DNA end fits TRBJ2-7 better. Per germline, CDR1 SGHTA and CDR2 FQGNSA. The CDR3 is made up of 15 amino acids. The CDR3 coding sequence is TGTGCCAGCAGCTTAAGTGCCGGGCTCAACAATGAGCAGTACTTC. Its protein is CASSLSAGLNNEQYF.

This clonotype was recorded a few times. The V and J genes are TRBV20-1 and TRBJ1-2; D is uncertain. The V gene's germline CDR1 is DFQATT and CDR2 SNEGSKA (reference sequence). CDR3 size: 11 residues. Trimming removed 6 bases from V and 4 bases from J, with 9 bases in between. For the CDR3, the DNA is TGCAGTGCCCCCCAGATCTATGGCTACACCTTC. Its translation is CSAPQIYGYTF.

This chain uses TRBV19 with TRBJ1-4; 9 bases are shared with TRBD1. Germline CDR1 reads LNHDA; CDR2 reads SQIVND (reference sequence). The CDR3 contains 15 residues. J gave up 7 bases and V 5 bases, and 8 bases lay outside the gene matches. The CDR3 loop is CASSSGQGSSEKLFF. CDR3 DNA: TGTGCCAGTAGTTCCGGACAGGGGTCGAGTGAAAAACTGTTTTTT.

V gene TRBV7-2 combines with J gene TRBJ2-5; D remains unclear. The DNA end is more similar to TRBJ2-7, so the J call may be wrong. The CDR3 is made up of 11 amino acids. Germline CDR1 and CDR2: SGHTA and FQGNSA. CDR3 nucleotide sequence: TGTGCCAGCAGCTCCGAGGTCGAGCAGTACTTC. The encoded protein is CASSSEVEQYF.

This clonotype was seen a handful of times. CDR3 sequence: CASSLGGPDTEAFF. CDR3 bases: TGTGCCAGCAGCTTAGGAGGCCCGGACACTGAAGCTTTCTTT. This rearrangement joins TRBV7-3 to TRBJ1-1; D is ambiguous. V dropped 2 bases and J dropped 3 bases, with 10 bases sitting between them. CDR3 length: 14 residues. Germline CDR1 SGHTA, CDR2 FQGTGA. Drawing the rest from reference TRBV7-3 and TRBJ1-1, the complete variable domain is GAGVSQTPSNKVTEKGKYVELRCDPISGHTALYWYRQSLGQGPEFLIYFQGTGAADDSGLPNDRFFAVRPEGSVSTLKIQRTERGDSAVYLCASSLGGPDTEAFFGQGTRLTVV.

V is TRBV2 and J is TRBJ2-5, with TRBD2 matching over 9 bases. J gave up 3 bases and V 1 base, and 6 bases lay outside the gene matches. Germline CDR1 SNHLY, CDR2 FYNNEI. CDR3 length equals 16 residues. The CDR3, as DNA: TGTGCCAGCAGTGAAGATTCCCTAGCGGGGAAAGAGACCCAGTACTTC. Encoded protein: CASSEDSLAGKETQYF.

This clonotype was seen only a few times. The chain couples TRBV12-3 or TRBV12-4 to TRBJ1-2; D gene ambiguous. Trimming took off 1 base at V and 0 bases at J, with 9 bases between the two ends. The CDR3 consists of 15 residues. For the CDR3, the DNA is TGTGCCAGCAGTTTAGAGCCTGCCCCTAACTATGGCTACACCTTC. Protein sequence: CASSLEPAPNYGYTF.

On this clonotype itself: The junction and the germline gene differ at one end; a read error may be behind it. This rearrangement joins TRBV29-1 to TRBJ2-1, with 11 bases that match TRBD1. This CDR3 region has 16 residues. Germline V gene sequence: CDR1 SQVTM, CDR2 ANQGSEA. CDR3 loop: CSVGFVKGDRGNGQFF. The CDR3 DNA reads TGCAGCGTTGGGTTCGTTAAGGGGGACAGGGGGAATGGGCAGTTCTTC.

This clonotype has just a few counts. The chain joins TRBV5-5 to TRBJ1-4; the match to TRBD1 covers 7 bases. Unmatched junction bases numbered 8, after V lost 5 bases and J lost 4 bases. The CDR3 is 15 residues long. Germline-derived CDR1 and CDR2 are SGHKS and YYEKEE (reference sequence). CDR3 DNA: TGTGCCAGCAGTGCGCTTGGGACAGATAATGAAAAACTGTTTTTT. Its protein product is CASSALGTDNEKLFF.

The sample holds one count of this clonotype. The chain couples TRBV12-5 to TRBJ2-1; the D gene is possibly TRBD1 (5 bases). The CDR3 is 16 residues long. Germline CDR1 is LGHNT and CDR2 is FRNRAP. V lost 0 bases and J 10 bases, leaving 19 bases between the germline ends. The CDR3 is CASGLVIGQGGHEQFF. The DNA for the CDR3 is TGTGCTAGTGGTTTGGTTATTGGGCAGGGTGGCCACGAGCAGTTCTTC. The whole variable domain, remainder taken from reference TRBV12-5 and TRBJ2-1, is DARVTQTPRHKVTEMGQEVTMRCQPILGHNTVFWYRQTMMQGLELLAYFRNRAPLDDSGMPKDRFSAEMPDATLATLKIQPSEPRDSAVYFCASGLVIGQGGHEQFFGPGTRLTVL.

This rearrangement joins TRBV13 to TRBJ2-1, with D tentatively TRBD2 (6 bases). CDR3 length: 12 amino acids. The V gene's germline CDR1 is PRHDT and CDR2 FYEKMQ (reference sequence). V was clipped by 4 bases and J by 8 bases, with 9 bases between them. The CDR3 protein is CASSSGTYEQFF. CDR3 in DNA: TGTGCCAGCAGCTCAGGGACTTATGAGCAGTTCTTC. Drawing the rest from reference TRBV13 and TRBJ2-1, the complete variable domain is AAGVIQSPRHLIKEKRETATLKCYPIPRHDTVYWYQQGPGQDPQFLISFYEKMQSDKGSIPDRFSAQQFSDYHSELNMSSLELGDSALYFCASSSGTYEQFFGPGTRLTVL.

This clonotype was counted only a few times. This chain links TRBV29-1 with TRBJ1-1; D is ambiguous. Per germline, CDR1 SQVTM and CDR2 ANQGSEA. Between the trimmed V and J ends, which lost 6 bases and 4 bases, there was a span of 6 bases. CDR3 length: 10 amino acids. The CDR3 DNA reads as TGCAGCGTAACCCGCACTGAAGCTTTCTTT. Its protein product is CSVTRTEAFF.

The rearrangement joins TRBV10-3 to TRBJ2-3; D might be TRBD1 (6 bases). The germline CDR1 and CDR2 sequences are ENHRY and SYGVKD. V was shortened by 10 bases and J by 2 bases, with 16 bases between the two germline ends. CDR3 length: 14 residues. The chain's CDR3 is CATLQGKATDTQYF. The DNA of the CDR3 is TGTGCCACCCTACAGGGCAAGGCCACAGATACGCAGTATTTT.

Turning to this clonotype: A read error may account for a junction end that differs from germline. The gene calls are TRBV6-6 and TRBJ1-2; tentatively, D is TRBD1 (6 bases). The V gene's germline CDR1 is MNHNY and CDR2 SVGAGI (reference sequence). CDR3 length: 17 amino acids. Here the CDR3 reads CASSYVTEGETNYDYTF. The CDR3 nucleotides read TGTGCCAGCAGTTACGTGACAGAGGGGGAAACGAACTATGACTACACCTTC.

This clonotype came up a few times. The CDR3 is CASSLGVNLETQYF. CDR3 DNA sequence: TGTGCCAGCAGCTTGGGGGTGAATCTCGAGACCCAGTACTTC. This chain uses TRBV5-6 with TRBJ2-5; D gene uncertain. V was clipped by 0 bases and J by 5 bases, with 11 bases between them. Germline lookup yields CDR1 SGHDT and CDR2 YYEEEE. The CDR3 is 14 residues long.

The chain is built from TRBV4-3 and TRBJ2-7; D remains ambiguous. Trimming took 2 bases from V and 4 from J, leaving 18 bases between them. CDR1 is LGHNA, CDR2 YSLEER, per germline. The CDR3 covers 16 residues. This CDR3 is CASSQSTRTDLYEQYF. Written as DNA, the CDR3 is TGCGCCAGCAGCCAATCAACGAGGACCGACTTATACGAGCAGTACTTC.

The V gene is TRBV2, the J gene TRBJ2-3; D unclear. Germline values: CDR1 SNHLY, CDR2 FYNNEI. This CDR3 comprises 14 residues. V lost 6 bases and J lost 2, with 12 bases in between. The CDR3 nucleotides are TGTGCCAGCAGCCCCCTTGTCACCACAGATACGCAGTATTTT. Protein product: CASSPLVTTDTQYF.

CDR3 protein: CSVGFRETQYF. DNA of the CDR3: TGCAGCGTTGGGTTCAGGGAGACCCAGTACTTC. The rearrangement uses TRBV29-1 and TRBJ2-4; D is undetermined. The J call may be mistaken, given a closer DNA end match to TRBJ2-5. Germline CDR1 is SQVTM and CDR2 is ANQGSEA. The CDR3 covers 11 residues.

The table lists this clonotype with many counts. V usage is TRBV7-2 and J usage is TRBJ2-7, with D hard to call. The V gene's germline CDR1 is SGHTA and CDR2 FQGNSA. This CDR3 region has 13 residues. The germline V and J ends were trimmed by 5 bases and 2 bases, with 10 bases remaining between them. CDR3 bases: TGTGCCAGCAGCATGGGCGAGGCCTACGAGCAGTACTTC. Translating gives CASSMGEAYEQYF.